These 3 T cell receptor beta chains were all obtained from the same sample, sequenced in a study of CXCR3-negative and CXCR3-positive naive CD8 T cells. TRB cDNA libraries were made by UMI-labeled 5' RACE. Using the 5' RACE reads, TCRdb records one entry per CDR3 protein without DNA. The sample has 100,000 to 150,000 distinct CDR3 sequences. The sequenced material came from naive CXCR3- CD8+ T cells from blood. Described subset: CD45RO-CCR7+CD27+CD95- naive CD8+ T cells lacking CXCR3 (TNR3-). These receptors were collected from a human donor in good health. Some clones in this sample may be carry-over from other donors' samples.

This chain links TRBV28 with TRBJ2-7; lacking DNA, the TRBD1 call made by TCRdb goes unchecked. The CDR3 spans 15 residues. From germline, CDR1 is MDHEN and CDR2 SYDVKM. The CDR3 protein is CASSLIQGLPYEQYF.

The chain carries TRBV9 and TRBJ2-4; the D gene TCRdb calls, TRBD1, cannot be checked with no DNA. This CDR3 comprises 15 residues. CDR1 and CDR2 (germline): SGDLS, YYNGEE. The CDR3 is CASSPGAGGGNIQYF.

The chain uses TRBV21-1 and TRBJ2-7; TCRdb proposes TRBD1, but this gene call is untestable without DNA. TRBV21-1 is deemed a pseudogene. The CDR3 extends over 13 amino acids. CDR3 in amino acids: CASSKRTGREQYF.